This T cell receptor beta chain was identified in a study of control samples from healthy donors and cancer patients. The ends were cut back, 5 bases at V and 9 bases at J, with 17 bases in the middle. The CDR3 spans 13 residues. The germline V gene encodes CDR1 MNHEY and CDR2 SMNVEV (reference sequence). Data came from immunoSEQ multiplex PCR; TCRdb stores just in-frame clones and leaves some out. The profile covers about 150,000 clones, with more than 85% appearing a single time and under 2.5% taken by the ten largest. This chain uses TRBV27 with TRBJ2-7; tentative D call: TRBD2 (5 bases). The sequence derives from a man between 50 and 59 years old in good health. The sample consisted of blood. The CDR3 DNA follows: TGTGCCAGCAGTCCTGGACTGCCTACGGGGCAGTACTTC. Amino acid sequence: CASSPGLPTGQYF.